This TCR beta chain was found in a study of blood T cell repertoires in COVID-19. Study context: The analysed material was cDNA or gDNA that came from T cells, B-cell-depleted T cells, or PBMCs.

As originally analysed: It was from reference gene primer amplification that nucleated cell counts were estimated. The repertoire was sequenced with immunoSEQ multiplex PCR; TCRdb's copy has only in-frame clones and lacks some. The V and J calls and the clone size are those of that table, but D and trimming were determined from the DNA. Among over 200,000 clones listed, roughly 90% were seen once. The CDR3 is 14 residues long. The trim removed 3 bases at V and 7 bases at J, leaving 7 bases unmatched. In germline, CDR1 is LNHDA, CDR2 SQIVND (reference sequence). Sequencing was done on a sample of peripheral blood. This TCR was recovered from a man aged 60-69 years who had recovered from COVID-19. This chain connects TRBV19 to TRBJ2-5; 8 positions match TRBD2. CDR3 DNA: TGTGCCAGTAGTATGGCGGGAGGAATGGGGACCCAGTACTTC. It translates to CASSMAGGMGTQYF.